This passage covers 24 T cell receptor beta chains from one sample sequenced in a study of T-cell reconstitution after alpha-beta-depleted transplantation in children. For TCRbeta, the library was prepared with unique molecular identifiers. TCRdb analysed the PCR reads with MiXCR anew, one entry per CDR3 protein. There are some 830,000 distinct CDR3 sequences in the sample; less than 20% occur only once, and 5% lies in the top ten. Material: PBMCs, mostly from graft donor cells, obtained 360 days after TCRalphabeta/CD19-depleted stem cell transplant. Every receptor here comes from a male patient between 5 and 17 years old who had a stem cell transplant for acute lymphoblastic leukemia, so the T cells may come from the graft donor.

The genes are TRBV4-1 and TRBJ2-1, with D possibly TRBD2 on 5 matching bases. The V gene lost 5 bases and the J gene lost 2 bases, with 13 bases spanning the gap. The CDR3 length is 15 residues. From germline, CDR1 is MGHRA and CDR2 YSYEKL. CDR3 nucleotides: TGCGCCAGCAGCGAAGGACTTTATGCCTACAATGAGCAGTTCTTC. Translating gives CASSEGLYAYNEQFF.

This chain uses TRBV7-2 with TRBJ2-3; 7 bases are a match to TRBD1. The CDR3 runs 12 residues. CDR1 is SGHTA and CDR2 is FQGNSA in the germline V gene. The trim removed 3 bases at V and 7 bases at J, leaving 1 base unmatched. Here the CDR3 DNA reads TGTGCCAGCAGCTTGACAGGGTATACGCAGTATTTT. Residues: CASSLTGYTQYF. Complete variable domain (other parts from reference TRBV7-2 and TRBJ2-3): GAGVSQSPSNKVTEKGKDVELRCDPISGHTALYWYRQSLGQGLEFLIYFQGNSAPDKSGLPSDRFSAERTGGSVSTLTIQRTQQEDSAVYLCASSLTGYTQYFGPGTRLTVL.

The V and J genes are TRBV12-3 or TRBV12-4 and TRBJ1-2; a weak D match, TRBD1 (5 bases). Trimming stripped 4 bases from V and 8 bases from J, with 11 bases between. This CDR3 comprises 12 residues. The CDR3 nucleotides read TGTGCCAGCAGTTCGGGGGGAGCGGGCTACACCTTC. Translated: CASSSGGAGYTF.

This clonotype has just a few counts. The V and J genes are TRBV18 and TRBJ2-1, with D perhaps TRBD2 (6 bases). The length of the CDR3 is 16 residues. In germline, CDR1 is KGHSH, CDR2 LQKENI. V lost 0 bases, J lost 3 bases, and 12 bases lay in between. The CDR3 sequence: CASSPPLAQNYNEQFF. DNA for the CDR3: TGTGCCAGCTCACCACCCCTAGCGCAGAACTACAATGAGCAGTTCTTC.

DNA for the CDR3: TGTGCCAGCAGCCCCCAACTAGCGGGAGGGCCAACAGAGGATACGCAGTATTTT. It specifies CASSPQLAGGPTEDTQYF. V usage is TRBV7-2 and J usage is TRBJ2-3; the match to TRBD2 covers 13 bases. The germline V gene has CDR1 SGHTA and CDR2 FQGNSA. The CDR3 loop spans 18 amino acids. V lost 5 bases to trimming and J lost 6 bases; unmatched junction nucleotides: 14.

The gene calls are TRBV15 and TRBJ2-3; 9 bases fit TRBD2. Trimming cost V 5 bases and J 3 bases; bases outside gene matches: 9. The CDR3 has 16 residues. Germline lookup yields CDR1 LNHNV and CDR2 YYDKDF (reference sequence). CDR3 in amino acids: CATSPRTSATTDTQYF. The CDR3 nucleotides are TGTGCCACCAGCCCCCGGACTAGCGCTACGACAGATACGCAGTATTTT.

This clonotype occurred many times. The J gene is TRBJ2-2, the V gene TRBV2; TRBD2 agrees at 11 bases. Germline CDR1 is SNHLY and CDR2 is FYNNEI. This CDR3 is 16 amino acids long. J was trimmed by 5 bases and V by 2 bases; bases with no gene match: 4. The CDR3 DNA reads TGTGCCAGCAGTGAAACTAGCGGGAGAATAACCGGGGAGCTGTTTTTT. This translates into CASSETSGRITGELFF.

This chain links TRBV9 with TRBJ2-6, with D hard to call. This CDR3 is built from 16 residues. Germline V gene lookup returns CDR1 SGDLS and CDR2 YYNGEE. The V gene lost 4 bases and the J gene lost 0 bases, with 11 bases spanning the gap. DNA of the CDR3: TGTGCCAGCAGCTTACTACACAGCTCTGGGGCCAACGTCCTGACTTTC. It yields the protein CASSLLHSSGANVLTF.

This rearrangement joins TRBV18 to TRBJ1-6; 10 bases match TRBD1. The CDR3 is 15 amino acids. CDR1 and CDR2 (germline): KGHSH, LQKENI. Germline trimming cut 3 bases from V and 9 bases from J; bases unmatched to any gene: 5. The CDR3 coding sequence is TGTGCCAGCTCACCCGAAGGGACAGGGGCTTCACCCCTCCACTTT. Protein sequence: CASSPEGTGASPLHF. The full variable domain, its missing parts supplied by reference TRBV18 and TRBJ1-6, is NAGVMQNPRHLVRRRGQEARLRCSPMKGHSHVYWYRQLPEEGLKFMVYLQKENIIDESGMPKERFSAEFPKEGPSILRIQQVVRGDSAAYFCASSPEGTGASPLHFGNGTRLTVT.

This clonotype occurred a few times. This chain joins TRBV6-1 and TRBJ2-3; D gene ambiguous. The CDR3 is 13 amino acids. The germline V gene encodes CDR1 MNHNS and CDR2 SASEGT. Trimming pared 8 bases from V and 6 bases from J, leaving 15 bases between. Here the CDR3 reads CASRLGRPDTQYF. Here the CDR3 DNA reads TGTGCCAGCCGCCTCGGGCGTCCCGATACGCAGTATTTT.

This clonotype was counted many times. The chain has TRBV7-3 and TRBJ2-3; D remains ambiguous. This CDR3 contains 15 residues. V was pared by 6 bases and J by 0 bases, with 13 bases between. Germline loops: CDR1 SGHTA, CDR2 FQGTGA. CDR3 protein: CASRSGPASTDTQYF. CDR3 bases: TGTGCCAGCAGGTCCGGGCCAGCTAGCACAGATACGCAGTATTTT.

This clonotype was observed a handful of times. The rearrangement uses TRBV5-5 and TRBJ2-1; 7 nucleotides line up with TRBD1. The V and J ends lost 0 bases and 8 bases, in that order; junction bases with no gene match: 8. Germline V gives CDR1 SGHKS, CDR2 YYEKEE (reference sequence). CDR3 length equals 15 residues. This CDR3 is CASSLVAQGPDEQFF. CDR3 coding DNA: TGTGCCAGCAGCTTGGTGGCACAGGGGCCCGATGAGCAGTTCTTC.

This clonotype was detected only a few times. This chain uses TRBV5-1 with TRBJ1-1, with D perhaps matching TRBD1 (6 bases). Germline values: CDR1 SGHRS, CDR2 YFSETQ. V shed 6 bases and J shed 6 bases, with 24 bases lying between them. The CDR3 runs 16 residues. The CDR3 reads CASNTIQGQGNSEAFF. The CDR3 region has the DNA TGCGCCAGCAACACTATCCAGGGACAAGGTAATTCTGAAGCTTTCTTT.

This rearrangement joins TRBV7-2 to TRBJ2-1; D is unclear. The CDR3 length is 14 residues. V was trimmed by 3 bases and J by 10 bases, leaving 16 bases between them. Germline V CDR1 and CDR2: SGHTA, FQGNSA. CDR3 DNA: TGTGCCAGCAGCTTTCGGAACAGTAACGGCGAGCAGTTCTTC. Its translation: CASSFRNSNGEQFF.

This clonotype was seen only a few times. The chain carries TRBV7-6 and TRBJ2-7, with D perhaps TRBD2 (5 bases). CDR3 size: 15 residues. Between the trimmed V and J ends, which lost 5 bases and 0 bases, there was a span of 14 bases. Germline CDR1 reads SGHVS; CDR2 reads FNYEAQ. The CDR3: CASSPHPGTSYEQYF. As DNA, the CDR3 is TGTGCCAGCAGCCCCCACCCGGGAACCTCCTACGAGCAGTACTTC.

This rearrangement joins TRBV12-3 or TRBV12-4 to TRBJ2-1; 8 bases align to TRBD2. The CDR3 is 19 residues long. V lost 4 bases and J lost 8; bases outside the gene matches: 22. The CDR3: CASSSLAAREGSGPYEQFF. Written as DNA, the CDR3 is TGTGCCAGCAGTTCCTTGGCCGCCCGGGAGGGGAGCGGTCCCTATGAGCAGTTCTTC.

This clonotype has only a few counts. This chain connects TRBV20-1 to TRBJ2-3, with TRBD2 matching over 9 bases. From germline, CDR1 is DFQATT and CDR2 SNEGSKA (reference sequence). V trimming: 3 bases; J trimming: 7 bases; junction bases outside the gene matches: 11. The CDR3 consists of 15 residues. The CDR3 DNA follows: TGCAGTGCTAGCCCCCGGGGGACTAGCCGTCATACGCAGTATTTT. Translated: CSASPRGTSRHTQYF.

The chain's CDR3 is CASRRDRGLNTQYF. The CDR3 nucleotides read TGTGCCAGCAGAAGAGACAGGGGATTAAATACGCAGTATTTT. The V call is TRBV2, the J call TRBJ2-3; 8 nucleotides match TRBD1. J gave up 7 bases and V 6 bases, and 9 bases lay outside the gene matches. CDR1 is SNHLY and CDR2 is FYNNEI in the germline V gene. CDR3 length: 14 amino acids.

The rearrangement uses TRBV27 and TRBJ1-5; unclear D gene. V was pared by 2 bases and J by 0 bases, with 8 bases between. CDR3 length equals 15 residues. Germline V gene data show CDR1 as MNHEY and CDR2 as SMNVEV (reference sequence). CDR3 nucleotides: TGTGCCAGCAGTTTAAGGCAGTCTAGCAATCAGCCCCAGCATTTT. Translated: CASSLRQSSNQPQHF.

With respect to this clonotype: The junction differs from germline at one of its ends, possibly a read error. The chain combines TRBV3-1 with TRBJ2-1; 11 bases agree with TRBD2. The length of the CDR3 is 15 residues. Germline V gene sequence: CDR1 LGHDT, CDR2 YNNKEL (reference sequence). CDR3 loop: CACSQGTSGLNEQFF. CDR3 nucleotides: TGTGCCTGCAGCCAAGGGACTAGCGGACTCAATGAGCAGTTCTTC.

The chain has TRBV29-1 and TRBJ2-2, with 9 bases lining up with TRBD2. The trim removed 6 bases at V and 3 bases at J, leaving 5 bases unmatched. Germline loops: CDR1 SQVTM, CDR2 ANQGSEA. This CDR3 comprises 14 residues. CDR3 in DNA: TGCAGCGTGGGGGGACTAGCCTACACCGGGGAGCTGTTTTTT. Protein: CSVGGLAYTGELFF.

This chain joins TRBV7-3 and TRBJ2-1; 7 positions match TRBD1. The CDR3 runs to 14 residues. V was clipped by 0 bases and J by 8 bases; unmatched bases: 4. Germline V gene sequence: CDR1 SGHTA, CDR2 FQGTGA. The CDR3 DNA sequence: TGTGCCAGCAGCTTAACAGGGGGCTTCGATGAGCAGTTCTTC. Protein: CASSLTGGFDEQFF. Full variable domain (outside the CDR3, taken from reference TRBV7-3 and TRBJ2-1): GAGVSQTPSNKVTEKGKYVELRCDPISGHTALYWYRQSLGQGPEFLIYFQGTGAADDSGLPNDRFFAVRPEGSVSTLKIQRTERGDSAVYLCASSLTGGFDEQFFGPGTRLTVL.

The chain carries TRBV10-3 and TRBJ2-2; a possible D gene is TRBD2 (5 bases). Germline V gives CDR1 ENHRY, CDR2 SYGVKD. This CDR3 is 15 amino acids long. V shed 3 bases and J shed 2 bases, with 10 bases lying between them. Here the CDR3 reads CAISDPGYNTGELFF. The CDR3 bases are TGTGCCATCAGTGACCCGGGGTACAACACCGGGGAGCTGTTTTTT.

This clonotype came up a few times. The V call is TRBV15, the J call TRBJ1-1; D ambiguous. CDR1 and CDR2 (germline): LNHNV, YYDKDF (reference sequence). The CDR3 has 14 amino acids. V was trimmed by 2 bases and J by 1 base, leaving 8 bases between them. CDR3: CATSRILRNTEAFF. The CDR3 nucleotides read TGTGCCACCAGCAGAATTCTCAGGAACACTGAAGCTTTCTTT.